A few counts support the clone carrying this TCR beta chain. Its antigen is undetermined. Assay: immunoSEQ multiplex PCR; the TCRdb copy retains only in-frame clones and omits some. Of over a million clones listed, about 84% were seen once; the top ten hold roughly 0.65%. This entry comes from a study of shared clonotypes between healthy human individuals. Study conclusions and caveats: Sampling involved blood alone; tissue repertoires likely differ. Sequencing depth was predicted to influence how clonotypes are shared among donors. Naive subsets generally had larger estimated richness than memory subsets.

V dropped 6 bases and J dropped 0 bases, with 18 bases sitting between them. The germline gives CDR1 MNHEY, CDR2 SMNVEV (reference sequence). The length of the CDR3 is 18 residues. The sequence was obtained from a man aged 18 to 35 in good health. Some clones in this sample may be carry-over from other donors' samples. What was sequenced was memory CD4+ T cells from PBMCs. Subset of the sample: CD45RA-negative fraction. The chain joins TRBV27 to TRBJ2-6; no firm D call. The CDR3 spells CASRKGWAAGSGANVLTF. The CDR3 coding sequence is TGTGCCAGCAGAAAAGGGTGGGCGGCTGGCTCTGGGGCCAACGTCCTGACTTTC.